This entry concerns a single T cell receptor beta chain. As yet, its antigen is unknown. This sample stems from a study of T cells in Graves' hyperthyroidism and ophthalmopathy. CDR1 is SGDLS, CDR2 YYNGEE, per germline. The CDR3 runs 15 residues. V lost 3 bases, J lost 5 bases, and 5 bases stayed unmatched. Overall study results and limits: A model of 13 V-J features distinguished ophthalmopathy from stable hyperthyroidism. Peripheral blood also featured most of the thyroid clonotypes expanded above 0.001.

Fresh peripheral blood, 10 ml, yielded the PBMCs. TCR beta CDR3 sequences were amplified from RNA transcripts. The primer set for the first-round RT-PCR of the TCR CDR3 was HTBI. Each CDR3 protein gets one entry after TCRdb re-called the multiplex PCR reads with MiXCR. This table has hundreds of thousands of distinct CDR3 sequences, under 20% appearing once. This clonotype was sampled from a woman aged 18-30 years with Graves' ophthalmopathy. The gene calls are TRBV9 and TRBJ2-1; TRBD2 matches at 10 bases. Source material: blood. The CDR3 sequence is CASSESSGSDNEQFF. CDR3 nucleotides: TGTGCCAGCAGCGAATCTAGCGGGAGCGACAATGAGCAGTTCTTC.